The clone carrying this T cell receptor (beta chain) was seen only once. The data stem from a study of blood T cell repertoires in COVID-19. Germline V CDR1 and CDR2: KGHSH, LQKENI. Trimming shortened V by 2 bases and J by 0 bases, and 5 bases separated the two germline ends. CDR3 length equals 14 residues. Produced via immunoSEQ multiplex PCR; TCRdb's table is partial and in-frame only. The sample lists over 350,000 clones; about nine tenths were seen once. The cohort comprised adults aged roughly 18 to 90 years residing in about two dozen US areas. Each exposed participant met a COVID-19 case in the 2 weeks preceding study entry.

Sequenced input: PBMCs or T cells enriched from blood (not recorded which). V and J are TRBV18 and TRBJ1-3; no reliable D call. The sequence was collected from a woman in her thirties or forties who had been exposed to COVID-19. The CDR3: CASSPGLSGNTIYF. The CDR3 DNA reads as TGTGCCAGCTCACCAGGGCTCTCTGGAAACACCATATATTTT. The full variable domain, in which reference TRBV18 and TRBJ1-3 provide the parts outside the CDR3, is NAGVMQNPRHLVRRRGQEARLRCSPMKGHSHVYWYRQLPEEGLKFMVYLQKENIIDESGMPKERFSAEFPKEGPSILRIQQVVRGDSAAYFCASSPGLSGNTIYFGEGSWLTVV.